The next 26 T cell receptor beta chains were all read from a single sample in a study of T cells in localized non-small cell lung cancer. Sequenced by immunoSEQ multiplex PCR; TCRdb stores in-frame clones only, minus some. The repertoire includes roughly 24,000 clones, roughly 90% of them detected once, and roughly 22% sits in the top ten. The sequenced sample was peripheral blood, obtained before any cancer treatment. The receptors were sampled from a man aged 40 to 70 with stage I squamous cell lung carcinoma.

This chain connects TRBV7-2 to TRBJ1-3; TRBD1 might be the D (5 bases). Germline lookup yields CDR1 SGHTA and CDR2 FQGNSA. The CDR3 length is 15 residues. Trimming took 4 bases from V and 3 from J, leaving 13 bases between them. Written as DNA, the CDR3 is TGTGCCAGCAGCTCATCCGCGGGGCTTGGAAACACCATATATTTT. It is translated as CASSSSAGLGNTIYF.

The CDR3 bases are TGTGCCAGCAGCTTGGGGGACCCCAGGTACAATGAGCAGTTCTTC. Protein product: CASSLGDPRYNEQFF. This chain connects TRBV5-4 to TRBJ2-1; D is possibly TRBD1 or TRBD2 (5 bases each). Germline CDR1 reads SGHNT; CDR2 reads YYREEE (reference sequence). The CDR3 runs to 15 residues. V lost 0 bases, J lost 4 bases, and 11 bases lay in between.

This chain connects TRBV4-1 to TRBJ2-3; 16 nucleotides agree with TRBD2. The junction had 2 bases not matched to a gene; V was cut back by 2 bases and J by 0 bases. CDR1 is MGHRA and CDR2 is YSYEKL in the germline V gene. CDR3 length: 18 amino acids. The CDR3 DNA sequence: TGCGCCAGCAGCCAACCGGGACTAGCGGGGGGGAGCACAGATACGCAGTATTTT. This encodes CASSQPGLAGGSTDTQYF.

This clone appeared once. The rearrangement links TRBV11-2 to TRBJ2-3; 7 bases line up with TRBD2. In germline, CDR1 is SGHAT, CDR2 FQNNGV. The V segment lost 6 bases and the J segment 2 bases; nucleotides outside the gene matches: 8. The CDR3 is 15 residues long. Here the CDR3 reads CASSNPGGNTDTQYF. DNA of the CDR3: TGTGCCAGCAGTAACCCGGGGGGTAACACAGATACGCAGTATTTT.

The rearrangement joins TRBV27 to TRBJ1-6, with a tentative D call TRBD1 (5 bases). Per the germline V gene, CDR1 is MNHEY and CDR2 is SMNVEV (reference sequence). Between the trimmed V and J ends, which lost 2 bases and 2 bases, there was a span of 10 bases. This CDR3 has 16 amino acids. CDR3 loop: CASSLRGAPYNSPLHF. The CDR3 DNA reads as TGTGCCAGCAGTTTAAGGGGAGCTCCCTATAATTCACCCCTCCACTTT.

The count of this clone is one. The V gene is TRBV28, the J gene TRBJ2-7; no definite D call. CDR1 and CDR2 (germline): MDHEN, SYDVKM. This CDR3 has 11 amino acids. Between the trimmed V and J ends, which lost 2 bases and 7 bases, there was a span of 6 bases. The CDR3 DNA follows: TGTGCCAGCAGTTTACGGAAGGAGCAGTACTTC. It codes for CASSLRKEQYF. The entire variable domain, with the rest obtained from reference TRBV28 and TRBJ2-7, is as follows: DVKVTQSSRYLVKRTGEKVFLECVQDMDHENMFWYRQDPGLGLRLIYFSYDVKMKEKGDIPEGYSVSREKKERFSLILESASTNQTSMYLCASSLRKEQYFGPGTRLTVT.

This clone was observed a single time. The J gene is TRBJ1-4, the V gene TRBV6-1; maybe TRBD1 (5 bases). Per germline, CDR1 MNHNS and CDR2 SASEGT. Trimming left V 1 base short and J 1 base short, with 7 bases between. CDR3 length equals 15 residues. The CDR3 spells CASSEGGVTNEKLFF. DNA for the CDR3: TGTGCCAGCAGTGAAGGGGGGGTAACTAATGAAAAACTGTTTTTT.

This CDR3 is CASSEPGQTQETQYF. Here the CDR3 DNA reads TGTGCCAGCAGTGAACCCGGCCAGACCCAAGAGACCCAGTACTTC. The rearrangement joins TRBV6-1 to TRBJ2-5; D gene uncertain. Germline CDR1 MNHNS, CDR2 SASEGT. CDR3 length: 15 amino acids. Trimming pared 2 bases from V and 1 base from J, leaving 11 bases between.

A single count supports this clone. The CDR3 coding sequence is TGTGCCAGTAGTATAGATGTTTTCCAGCCTGAAGCTTTCTTT. Translating it yields CASSIDVFQPEAFF. J is TRBJ1-1 and V is TRBV19, with no clear D. The CDR3 is 14 residues long. The V end was cut by 0 bases, the J end by 6 bases, with 11 bases between. Germline V lookup: CDR1 LNHDA, CDR2 SQIVND (reference sequence).

This clone occurred once. V is TRBV6-1 and J is TRBJ2-3; D call uncertain. Germline V CDR1 and CDR2: MNHNS, SASEGT. The V and J ends lost 4 bases and 1 base respectively, with 9 bases between them. There are 14 residues in the CDR3. CDR3 sequence reads: CASSVNRGTDTQYF. As DNA, the CDR3 is TGTGCCAGCAGTGTTAATAGGGGCACAGATACGCAGTATTTT.

This chain joins TRBV7-2 and TRBJ1-1; a possible D gene is TRBD1 (5 bases). The CDR3 contains 15 residues. V dropped 4 bases and J dropped 4 bases, with 16 bases sitting between them. Germline-derived CDR1 and CDR2 are SGHTA and FQGNSA. The CDR3 DNA sequence: TGTGCCAGCAGCTCCTCTATTGGGGGAGGCACTGAAGCTTTCTTT. It yields the protein CASSSSIGGGTEAFF.

The genes are TRBV6-5 and TRBJ1-5; D perhaps matches TRBD1 (6 bases). Between the trimmed V and J ends, which lost 2 bases and 6 bases, there was a span of 11 bases. The CDR3 contains 14 residues. In germline, CDR1 is MNHEY, CDR2 SVGAGI. CDR3 region: CASSYGEGGQPQHF. CDR3 nucleotide sequence: TGTGCCAGCAGTTACGGGGAGGGGGGTCAGCCCCAGCATTTT.

The chain carries TRBV7-9 and TRBJ2-2; 8 bases line up with TRBD1. V lost 5 bases and J lost 5; bases outside the gene matches: 7. The CDR3 runs 15 residues. Per germline, CDR1 SEHNR and CDR2 FQNEAQ (reference sequence). CDR3 in DNA: TGTGCCAGCAGCCGATCCGGGACAGGAACCGGGGAGCTGTTTTTT. Translation gives CASSRSGTGTGELFF.

This clone appeared a single time. This chain links TRBV4-2 with TRBJ2-7; the D gene is possibly TRBD2 (7 bases). V gave up 0 bases and J gave up 4 bases, with 13 bases separating them. Germline assignment: CDR1 LGHNA and CDR2 YNFKEQ. This CDR3 has 15 residues. CDR3 amino acids: CASSQERGRGYEQYF. The CDR3 DNA reads TGTGCCAGCAGCCAAGAGAGGGGGAGGGGTTACGAGCAGTACTTC.

This rearrangement joins TRBV30 to TRBJ1-2; 8 nucleotides match TRBD1. V lost 1 base, J lost 5 bases, and 9 bases stayed unmatched. The CDR3 has 15 residues. From germline, CDR1 is GTSNPN and CDR2 SVGIG (reference sequence). CDR3 in amino acids: CAWSAPGGAGYGYTF. CDR3 nucleotides: TGTGCCTGGAGTGCCCCAGGGGGCGCAGGGTATGGCTACACCTTC.

The J gene is TRBJ2-7, the V gene TRBV7-2; D is possibly TRBD2 (6 bases). The CDR3 is 14 amino acids. Trimming stripped 3 bases from V and 3 bases from J, with 12 bases between. Germline CDR1 is SGHTA and CDR2 is FQGNSA. CDR3 sequence: CASSFAGFYYEQYF. As DNA, the CDR3 is TGTGCCAGCAGCTTTGCGGGGTTCTACTACGAGCAGTACTTC.

V usage is TRBV7-2 and J usage is TRBJ1-4; 10 nucleotides line up with TRBD1. The V gene's germline CDR1 is SGHTA and CDR2 FQGNSA. This CDR3 comprises 15 residues. The trim removed 2 bases at V and 6 bases at J, leaving 3 bases unmatched. In DNA form, the CDR3 reads TGTGCCAGCAGCTTACTTGGGACAGGGGATGAAAAACTGTTTTTT. Encoded protein: CASSLLGTGDEKLFF.

The V and J genes are TRBV9 and TRBJ1-3; D is unclear. This CDR3 is built from 18 residues. Germline V gives CDR1 SGDLS, CDR2 YYNGEE. V lost 0 bases and J 0 bases, leaving 16 bases between the germline ends. The CDR3 bases are TGTGCCAGCAGCGTAGCCGGCTTTGGAAGTTTCTCTGGAAACACCATATATTTT. Translation gives CASSVAGFGSFSGNTIYF.

The gene calls are TRBV9 and TRBJ2-1; TRBD2 agrees at 9 bases. Germline CDR1 SGDLS, CDR2 YYNGEE. This CDR3 is 13 amino acids long. V shed 7 bases and J 9 bases; nucleotides not matched to a gene: 8. The CDR3 region has the DNA TGTGCCAGCGGAATAGCGGGGGTTAGTGAGCAGTTCTTC. This codes for CASGIAGVSEQFF.

The V gene is TRBV7-8, the J gene TRBJ1-1; D not resolved. The germline V and J ends were trimmed by 5 bases and 1 base, with 11 bases remaining between them. In germline, CDR1 is SGHVS, CDR2 FQNEAQ. The CDR3 length is 14 residues. The CDR3 nucleotides read TGTGCCAGCAGCCCGGTACTCTCGAACACTGAAGCTTTCTTT. Its protein product is CASSPVLSNTEAFF. The whole variable domain, filled in from reference TRBV7-8 and TRBJ1-1, reads GAGVSQSPRYKVAKRGQDVALRCDPISGHVSLFWYQQALGQGPEFLTYFQNEAQLDKSGLPSDRFFAERPEGSVSTLKIQRTQQEDSAVYLCASSPVLSNTEAFFGQGTRLTVV.

V gene TRBV7-9 combines with J gene TRBJ1-5; D gene uncertain. CDR1 and CDR2 (germline): SEHNR, FQNEAQ (reference sequence). Trimming stripped 4 bases from V and 6 bases from J, with 10 bases between. The length of the CDR3 is 13 residues. The CDR3 region has the DNA TGTGCCAGCAGCTCGAAGGACGGTCAGCCCCAGCATTTT. Translating gives CASSSKDGQPQHF.

This chain joins TRBV19 and TRBJ2-5; 12 positions agree with TRBD1. The V gene's germline CDR1 is LNHDA and CDR2 SQIVND (reference sequence). The CDR3 spans 17 residues. With V trimmed by 5 bases and J by 1 base, 8 bases remained unmatched. As DNA, the CDR3 is TGTGCCAGTAGTCACAAAGGGACAGGGGGCTTCCAAGAGACCCAGTACTTC. Translating it yields CASSHKGTGGFQETQYF. Combining the CDR3 with reference TRBV19 and TRBJ2-5 gives the whole variable domain DGGITQSPKYLFRKEGQNVTLSCEQNLNHDAMYWYRQDPGQGLRLIYYSQIVNDFQKGDIAEGYSVSREKKESFPLTVTSAQKNPTAFYLCASSHKGTGGFQETQYFGPGTRLLVL.

The chain has TRBV13 and TRBJ2-1; tentative D call: TRBD1 (5 bases). Trimming cost V 6 bases and J 7 bases, with 7 bases left between them. Per germline, CDR1 PRHDT and CDR2 FYEKMQ (reference sequence). The CDR3 totals 11 residues. The CDR3 DNA reads as TGTGCCAGCAGTTACAGGAATGAGCAGTTCTTC. Its translation is CASSYRNEQFF.

This clone was recorded only once. The chain couples TRBV5-1 to TRBJ1-2; D not certain. CDR1 is SGHRS, CDR2 YFSETQ, per germline. The CDR3 totals 12 residues. With 2 bases removed from V and 6 bases from J, the gap between germline ends came to 8 bases. CDR3 in amino acids: CASSFSRDGYTF. In DNA form, the CDR3 reads TGCGCCAGCAGCTTTAGCCGGGATGGCTACACCTTC.

This clone appeared a single time. This sequence joins TRBV5-1 and TRBJ2-5; TRBD2 matches 8 bases. The CDR3 extends over 16 amino acids. CDR1 SGHRS and CDR2 YFSETQ come from the germline V gene. Trimming cost V 1 base and J 1 base; bases outside gene matches: 6. CDR3: CASSLSAGGGQETQYF. Here the CDR3 DNA reads TGCGCCAGCAGCTTGTCTGCCGGGGGGGGCCAAGAGACCCAGTACTTC.

The V and J genes are TRBV6-5 and TRBJ1-1, with D uncertain. CDR3 size: 14 residues. Trimming took off 5 bases at V and 0 bases at J, with 10 bases between the two ends. Germline CDR1 is MNHEY and CDR2 is SVGAGI. CDR3 nucleotide sequence: TGTGCCAGCAGTGCCGGTTATCTGAACACTGAAGCTTTCTTT. It specifies CASSAGYLNTEAFF.